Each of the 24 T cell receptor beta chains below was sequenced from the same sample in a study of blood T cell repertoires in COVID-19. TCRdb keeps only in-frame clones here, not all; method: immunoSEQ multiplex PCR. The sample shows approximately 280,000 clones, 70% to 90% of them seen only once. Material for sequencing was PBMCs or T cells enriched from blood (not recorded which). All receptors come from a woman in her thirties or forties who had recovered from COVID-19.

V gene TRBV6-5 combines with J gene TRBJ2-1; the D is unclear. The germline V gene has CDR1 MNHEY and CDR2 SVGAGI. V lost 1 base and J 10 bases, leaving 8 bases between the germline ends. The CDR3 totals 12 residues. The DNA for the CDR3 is TGTGCCAGCAGTTACTGGCCCGGGGAGCAGTTCTTC. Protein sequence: CASSYWPGEQFF.

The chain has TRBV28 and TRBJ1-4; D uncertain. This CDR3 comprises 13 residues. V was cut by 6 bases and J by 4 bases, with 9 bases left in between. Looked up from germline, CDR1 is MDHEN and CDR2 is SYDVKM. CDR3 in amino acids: CASSAAFNEKLFF. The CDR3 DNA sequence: TGTGCCAGCAGCGCGGCTTTTAATGAAAAACTGTTTTTT.

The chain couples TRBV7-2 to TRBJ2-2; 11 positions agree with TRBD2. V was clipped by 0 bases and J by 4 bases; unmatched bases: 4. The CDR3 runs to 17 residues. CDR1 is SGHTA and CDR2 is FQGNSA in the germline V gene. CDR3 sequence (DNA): TGTGCCAGCAGCTTAGCTAGCGGGAGGGCACGCACCGGGGAGCTGTTTTTT. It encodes CASSLASGRARTGELFF.

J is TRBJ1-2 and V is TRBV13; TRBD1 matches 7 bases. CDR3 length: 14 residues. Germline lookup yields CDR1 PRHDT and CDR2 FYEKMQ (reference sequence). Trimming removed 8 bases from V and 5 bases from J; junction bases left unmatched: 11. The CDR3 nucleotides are TGTGCCAGCGCGACAGGGTTTATTGAGTATGGCTACACCTTC. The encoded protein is CASATGFIEYGYTF.

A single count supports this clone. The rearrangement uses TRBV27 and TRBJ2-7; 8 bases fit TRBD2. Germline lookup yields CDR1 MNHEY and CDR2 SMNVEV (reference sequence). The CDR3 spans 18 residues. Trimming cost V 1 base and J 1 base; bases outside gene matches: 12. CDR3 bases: TGTGCCAGCAGTTTATTCGGACTAGCCGGATCCCGGTCCTACGAGCAGTACTTC. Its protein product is CASSLFGLAGSRSYEQYF.

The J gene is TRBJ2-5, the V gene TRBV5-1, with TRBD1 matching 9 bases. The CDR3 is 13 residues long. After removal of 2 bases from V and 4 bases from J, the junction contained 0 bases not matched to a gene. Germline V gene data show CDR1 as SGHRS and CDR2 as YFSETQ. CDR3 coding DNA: TGCGCCAGCAGCTTACAGGGGGCAGAGACCCAGTACTTC. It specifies CASSLQGAETQYF.

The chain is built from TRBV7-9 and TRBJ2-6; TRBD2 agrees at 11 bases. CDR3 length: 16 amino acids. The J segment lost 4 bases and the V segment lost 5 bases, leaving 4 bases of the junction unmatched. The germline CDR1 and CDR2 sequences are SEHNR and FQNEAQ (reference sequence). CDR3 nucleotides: TGTGCCAGCAGCGCCGGACTAGCGGGCGGGGCCAACGTCCTGACTTTC. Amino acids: CASSAGLAGGANVLTF.

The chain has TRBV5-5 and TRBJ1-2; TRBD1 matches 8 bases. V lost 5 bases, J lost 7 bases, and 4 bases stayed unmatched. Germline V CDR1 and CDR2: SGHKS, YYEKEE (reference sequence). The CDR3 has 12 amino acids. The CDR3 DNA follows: TGTGCCAGCAGTTTTGACAGGGGTGGCTACACCTTC. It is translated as CASSFDRGGYTF.

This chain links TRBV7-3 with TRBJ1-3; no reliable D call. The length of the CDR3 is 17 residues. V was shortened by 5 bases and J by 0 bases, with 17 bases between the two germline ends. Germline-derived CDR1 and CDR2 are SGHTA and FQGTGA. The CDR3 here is CASSQMEADYSGNTIYF. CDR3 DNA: TGTGCCAGCAGCCAAATGGAGGCTGACTACTCTGGAAACACCATATATTTT.

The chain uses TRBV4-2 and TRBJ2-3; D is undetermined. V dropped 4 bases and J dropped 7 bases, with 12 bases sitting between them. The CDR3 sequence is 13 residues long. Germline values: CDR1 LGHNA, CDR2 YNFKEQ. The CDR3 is CASSPEFSNTQYF. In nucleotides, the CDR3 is TGTGCCAGCAGCCCGGAGTTCTCTAATACGCAGTATTTT.

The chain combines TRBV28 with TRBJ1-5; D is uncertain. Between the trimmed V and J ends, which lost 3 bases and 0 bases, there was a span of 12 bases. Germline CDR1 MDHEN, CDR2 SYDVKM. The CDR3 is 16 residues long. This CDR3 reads CASSFYAWYSNQPQHF. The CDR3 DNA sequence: TGTGCCAGCAGTTTCTATGCATGGTATAGCAATCAGCCCCAGCATTTT.

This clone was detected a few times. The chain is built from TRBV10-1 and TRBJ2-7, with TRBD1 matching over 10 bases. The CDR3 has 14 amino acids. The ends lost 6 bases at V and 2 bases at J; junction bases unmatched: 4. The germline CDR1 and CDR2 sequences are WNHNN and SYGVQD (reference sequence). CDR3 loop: CASSAGTGAYEQYF. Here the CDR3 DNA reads TGCGCCAGCAGCGCCGGGACAGGGGCCTACGAGCAGTACTTC.

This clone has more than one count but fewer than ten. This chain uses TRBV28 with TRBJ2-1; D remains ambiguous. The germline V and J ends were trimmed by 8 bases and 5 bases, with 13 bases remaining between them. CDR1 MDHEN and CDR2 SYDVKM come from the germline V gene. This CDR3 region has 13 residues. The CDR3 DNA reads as TGTGCCAGCTTATACCTTTCTAACAATGAGCAGTTCTTC. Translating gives CASLYLSNNEQFF.

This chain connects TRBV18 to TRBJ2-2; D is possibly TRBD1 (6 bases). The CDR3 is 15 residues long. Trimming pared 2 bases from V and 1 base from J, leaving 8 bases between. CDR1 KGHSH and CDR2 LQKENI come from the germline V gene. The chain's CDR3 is CASSPEGGNTGELFF. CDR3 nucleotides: TGTGCCAGCTCACCAGAAGGGGGGAACACCGGGGAGCTGTTTTTT.

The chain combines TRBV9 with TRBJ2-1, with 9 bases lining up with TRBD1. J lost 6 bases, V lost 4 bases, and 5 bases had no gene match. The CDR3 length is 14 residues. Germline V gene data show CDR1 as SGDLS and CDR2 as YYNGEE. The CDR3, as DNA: TGTGCCAGCAGCCCAAGACAGGGGGTCAATGAGCAGTTCTTC. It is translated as CASSPRQGVNEQFF.

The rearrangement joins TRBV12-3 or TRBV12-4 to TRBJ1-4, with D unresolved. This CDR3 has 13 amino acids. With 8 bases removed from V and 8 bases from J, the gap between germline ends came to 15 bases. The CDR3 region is CASQGSEGEKLFF. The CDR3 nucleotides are TGTGCCAGCCAAGGGTCGGAGGGCGAAAAACTGTTTTTT.

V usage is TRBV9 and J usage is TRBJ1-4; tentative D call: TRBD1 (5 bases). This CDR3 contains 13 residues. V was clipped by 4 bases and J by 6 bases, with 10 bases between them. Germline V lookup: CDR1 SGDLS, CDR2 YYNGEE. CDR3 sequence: CASSPATDEKLFF. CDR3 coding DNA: TGTGCCAGCAGCCCTGCGACAGATGAAAAACTGTTTTTT.

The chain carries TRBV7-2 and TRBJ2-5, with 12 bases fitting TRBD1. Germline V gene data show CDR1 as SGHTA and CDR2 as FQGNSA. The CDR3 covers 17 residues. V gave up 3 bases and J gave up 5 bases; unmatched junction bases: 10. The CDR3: CASSFFAGTGGFETQYF. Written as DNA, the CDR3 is TGTGCCAGCAGCTTCTTCGCCGGGACAGGGGGCTTCGAGACCCAGTACTTC.

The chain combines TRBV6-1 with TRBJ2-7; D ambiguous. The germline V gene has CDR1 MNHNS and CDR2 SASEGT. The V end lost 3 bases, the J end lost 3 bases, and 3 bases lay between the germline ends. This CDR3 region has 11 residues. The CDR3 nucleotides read TGTGCCAGCAGTGACCACTACGAGCAGTACTTC. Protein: CASSDHYEQYF.

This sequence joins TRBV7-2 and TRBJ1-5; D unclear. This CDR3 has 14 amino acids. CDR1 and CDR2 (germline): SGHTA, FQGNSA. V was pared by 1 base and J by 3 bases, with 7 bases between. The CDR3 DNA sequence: TGTGCCAGCAGCTTAGACGGGAACAATCAGCCCCAGCATTTT. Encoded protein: CASSLDGNNQPQHF.

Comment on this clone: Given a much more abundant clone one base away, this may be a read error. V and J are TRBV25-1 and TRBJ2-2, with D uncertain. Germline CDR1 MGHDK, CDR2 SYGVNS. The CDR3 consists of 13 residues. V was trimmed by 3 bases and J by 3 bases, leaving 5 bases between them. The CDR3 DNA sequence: TGTGCCAGCAGTGAGAACTACACCGGGGAGCTGTTTTTT. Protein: CASSENYTGELFF. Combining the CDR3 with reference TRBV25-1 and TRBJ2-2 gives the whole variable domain EADIYQTPRYLVIGTGKKITLECSQTMGHDKMYWYQQDPGMELHLIHYSYGVNSTEKGDLSSESTVSRIRTEHFPLTLESARPSHTSQYLCASSENYTGELFFGEGSRLTVL.

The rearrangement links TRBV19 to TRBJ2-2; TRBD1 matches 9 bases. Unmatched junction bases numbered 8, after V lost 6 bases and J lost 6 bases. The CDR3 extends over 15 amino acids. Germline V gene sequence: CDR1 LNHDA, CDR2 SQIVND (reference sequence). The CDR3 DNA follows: TGTGCCAGTAGGGAAGACAGGGGGGTGGCCGGGGAGCTGTTTTTT. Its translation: CASREDRGVAGELFF.

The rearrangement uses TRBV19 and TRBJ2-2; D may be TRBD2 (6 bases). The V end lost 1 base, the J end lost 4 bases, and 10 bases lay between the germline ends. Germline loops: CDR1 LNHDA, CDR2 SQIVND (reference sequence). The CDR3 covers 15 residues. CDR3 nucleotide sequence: TGTGCCAGTAGTATAGCGGGGGTTAGCACCGGGGAGCTGTTTTTT. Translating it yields CASSIAGVSTGELFF. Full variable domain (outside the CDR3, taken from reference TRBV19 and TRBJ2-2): DGGITQSPKYLFRKEGQNVTLSCEQNLNHDAMYWYRQDPGQGLRLIYYSQIVNDFQKGDIAEGYSVSREKKESFPLTVTSAQKNPTAFYLCASSIAGVSTGELFFGEGSRLTVL.

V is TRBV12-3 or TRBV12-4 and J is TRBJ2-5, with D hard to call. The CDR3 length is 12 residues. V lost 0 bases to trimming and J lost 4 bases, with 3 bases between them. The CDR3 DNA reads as TGTGCCAGCAGTTTAGCCCGAGAGACCCAGTACTTC. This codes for CASSLARETQYF.